This T cell receptor (beta chain) is from a study of blood T cell repertoires in COVID-19. As for the study in general: Whether acute or convalescent, the COVID-19 samples came from the United States, Italy and Spain.

This clone was counted a few times. Germline V gene lookup returns CDR1 MNHEY and CDR2 SMNVEV (reference sequence). With 9 bases clipped from V and 0 bases from J, the junction kept 4 bases outside the gene matches. This CDR3 is built from 14 residues. Original processing methods: Reference gene primer amplification in the assay estimated nucleated cell counts. Profiling relied on immunoSEQ multiplex PCR, and the TCRdb table lists in-frame clones only, not all of them. V, J and clone size are taken as reported in that table, and D and trimming were inferred from the DNA itself. The sample lists roughly 40,000 clones; 86% were seen once.

This receptor was obtained from a man in his sixties or seventies with acute or convalescent COVID-19. The chain carries TRBV27 and TRBJ1-5; 8 nucleotides agree with TRBD1. Specimen: peripheral blood. Written as DNA, the CDR3 is TGTGCCAGTGCTCAGGGGGCTAGCAATCAGCCCCAGCATTTT. It specifies CASAQGASNQPQHF.